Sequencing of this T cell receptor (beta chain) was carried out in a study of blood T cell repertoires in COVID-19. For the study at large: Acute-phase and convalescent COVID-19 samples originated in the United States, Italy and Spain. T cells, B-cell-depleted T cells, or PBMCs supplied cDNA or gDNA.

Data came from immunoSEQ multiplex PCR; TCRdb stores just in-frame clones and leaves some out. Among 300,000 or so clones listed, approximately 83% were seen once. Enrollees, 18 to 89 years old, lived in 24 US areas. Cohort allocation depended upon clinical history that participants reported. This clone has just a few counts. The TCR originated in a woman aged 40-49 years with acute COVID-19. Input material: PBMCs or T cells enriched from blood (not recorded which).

DNA of the CDR3: TGTGCCAGCAGTGACCGGACAGGGACGAACTATGGCTACACCTTC. Protein product: CASSDRTGTNYGYTF. The chain joins TRBV25-1 to TRBJ1-2, with TRBD1 identical over 8 bases. J lost 2 bases, V lost 3 bases, and 5 bases had no gene match. The CDR3 is 15 residues long. Germline V CDR1 and CDR2: MGHDK, SYGVNS.